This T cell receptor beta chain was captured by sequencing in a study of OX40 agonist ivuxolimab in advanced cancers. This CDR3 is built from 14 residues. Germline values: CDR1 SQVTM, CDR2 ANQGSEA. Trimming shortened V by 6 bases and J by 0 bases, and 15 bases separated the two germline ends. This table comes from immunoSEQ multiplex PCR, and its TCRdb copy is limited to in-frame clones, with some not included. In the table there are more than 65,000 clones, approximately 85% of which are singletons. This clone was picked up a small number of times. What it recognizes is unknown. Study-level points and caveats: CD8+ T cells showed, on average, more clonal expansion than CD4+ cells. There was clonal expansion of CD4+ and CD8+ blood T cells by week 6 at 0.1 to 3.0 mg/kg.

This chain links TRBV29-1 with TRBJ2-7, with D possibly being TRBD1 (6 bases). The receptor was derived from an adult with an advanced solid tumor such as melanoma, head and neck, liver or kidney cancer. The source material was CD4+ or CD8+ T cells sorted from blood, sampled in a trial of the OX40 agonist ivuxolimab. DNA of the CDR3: TGCAGCGTAAGGTCCAGGGGTAGCTCCTACGAGCAGTACTTC. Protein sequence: CSVRSRGSSYEQYF.